The rows below give T cell receptor beta chains drawn from one sample of a study of blood T cells in healthy people across ages. TCRdb called the 5' RACE reads again in MiXCR, with one record for every CDR3 protein. The sample has about 1 million distinct CDR3 sequences; approximately 25% are singletons. These data also featured in a second study, about T cells of mothers and their children.

Sequencing was carried out using blood. Receptors originate from a girl aged 2 to 9 in good health. Both conserved end residues are trimmed from each CDR3. Rows give clone size only sometimes, using once, few, many, or a class for an expanded clone.

v_call	j_call	clone_size	cdr3_aa
TRBV9	TRBJ2-7	few	ASSVDLAETYEQY
TRBV7-2	TRBJ2-7	few	ASSLDGVKQGPTYEQY
TRBV20-1	TRBJ2-7	NA	SASGTLDFYEQY
TRBV6-5	TRBJ1-1	few	ASSSTDRGRDEAF
TRBV7-8	TRBJ2-1	NA	ASSPGGLAWTYNEQF
TRBV7-2	TRBJ1-1	NA	ASSFTDSYFWEAF
TRBV10-3	TRBJ2-5	few	AISEIPLDRPYQETQY
TRBV7-9	TRBJ2-5	NA	ANSFTGFQETQY
TRBV6-1	NA	few	ASSEIPGPYEQY
TRBV11-1	NA	few	ASRTTSGSREQF
TRBV7-3	NA	few	ASSFSGGSRNEQF
TRBV6-6	TRBJ1-3	NA	ARLDSSGNTIY
TRBV12-3/TRBV12-4	TRBJ2-3	NA	ATAAGSTDTQY
TRBV4-2	TRBJ2-3	NA	ASSFGTSATDRQY
TRBV9	NA	few	ASSRLAEVYNEQF
TRBV27	NA	NA	ASSGLGRGEQY
TRBV7-6	TRBJ1-5	once	ASRLWAGGQPQH
TRBV12-3/TRBV12-4	TRBJ1-2	NA	ASSTHRDTINYGYT
TRBV12-3/TRBV12-4	TRBJ2-1	once	ASSLRLAGEANYNEQF
TRBV6-5	TRBJ2-7	few	ASSYPNSYEQY
TRBV12-5	TRBJ2-7	NA	ASGLSHYEQY
TRBV29-1	TRBJ1-2	few	SVSNPRTQGGGYT
TRBV29-1	TRBJ2-2	few	SVGQGANTGELF
TRBV28	TRBJ2-7	NA	ASSWSQSSYEQY
TRBV4-1	TRBJ2-7	once	ASSQGWTTLEEQY
TRBV27	NA	NA	ASSSPGEGRNEQY
TRBV7-2	NA	few	ASNPFRTHNEQF
TRBV12-5	TRBJ2-7	few	ASVGGTPYEQY
TRBV29-1	TRBJ2-1	few	SGSVYEQF
TRBV20-1	TRBJ2-1	few	SATFPSERGPSYNEQF
TRBV7-8	TRBJ2-5	NA	ASSLARWDRKETQY
TRBV18	TRBJ2-1	few	ASSRNGGVLYNEQF
TRBV7-2	TRBJ2-5	NA	ASSLPGGGIEY
TRBV7-3	TRBJ1-1	few	ASSARTGTEAF
TRBV4-3	TRBJ2-7	NA	ASSQDARGTLVREQY
TRBV7-9	TRBJ2-5	few	ASSPPSGRREETQY
TRBV20-1	TRBJ2-7	once	SAGDLEAPTNEQY
TRBV7-8	TRBJ2-5	NA	ASSLFGHQETQY
TRBV7-9	TRBJ1-1	NA	GSSSGDINTEAF
TRBV7-2	TRBJ2-3	few	ASSLGGPPPTLY
TRBV20-1	NA	NA	SAPTGLAGADEQF
TRBV20-1	TRBJ2-2	few	SALTGTSNTGELF
TRBV5-1	TRBJ2-1	NA	ASTLEAANEQF
TRBV20-1	TRBJ2-1	NA	SARVTGGAYNEQF
TRBV20-1	TRBJ2-1	once	SARTSGSVYNEQF
TRBV4-1	TRBJ1-2	few	ASSPRQGQGFDYGYT
TRBV7-2	TRBJ2-1	few	ASSLRPGRLYNEQF